The present TCR beta chain was sequenced within a study of cytomegalovirus exposure and HLA in healthy donors. A multiplex PCR was run with 60 Vbeta primers and 13 Jbeta primers. The method was immunoSEQ multiplex PCR; TCRdb's version includes in-frame clones alone and lacks a portion of them. The sample includes some 160,000 clones, around 88% of them seen just once. The CDR3 length is 13 residues. J was trimmed by 7 bases and V by 7 bases; bases with no gene match: 6. Germline V gives CDR1 LNHDA, CDR2 SQIVND (reference sequence). The chain carries TRBV19 and TRBJ1-5; the match to TRBD1 covers 8 bases. The sequenced sample was PBMCs. This clonotype was obtained from a woman aged 18 to 35 in good health and CMV-seronegative. The CDR3 spells CASNGQGGQPQHF. CDR3 DNA sequence: TGTGCCAGTAACGGACAGGGTGGCCAGCCCCAGCATTTT.